The 27 T cell receptor beta chains given below trace back to one sample, sequenced in a study of human T cells and chemical hapten exposure (dated by TCRdb to the early 2020s). Total RNA was isolated from unfractionated whole blood collected in Tempus Blood RNA tubes. The method was 5' RACE. Sequencing relied on an Illumina MiSeq. TCRdb reprocessing: public reads trimmed at Q25 with fastp, clones called with MiXCR, in-frame beta chains kept. Every CDR3 protein is listed once, alongside the most common genes and DNA of its rows. This sample is represented by more than 75,000 distinct CDR3 sequences; 15% of them were singletons. Around 7% of the sample is held by the ten biggest clonotypes. The receptors here all came from a female donor in good health.

This clonotype was seen only a few times. V usage is TRBV28 and J usage is TRBJ2-7, with a possible D match to TRBD1 (6 bases). The V gene lost 8 bases and the J gene lost 2 bases, with 13 bases spanning the gap. This CDR3 has 13 amino acids. CDR1 MDHEN and CDR2 SYDVKM come from the germline V gene. The CDR3 protein is CASGTGPTYEQYF. CDR3 in DNA: TGTGCCAGCGGTACAGGGCCAACCTACGAGCAGTACTTC.

This clonotype was seen a few times. The genes are TRBV7-2 and TRBJ1-1, with D unresolved. CDR1 SGHTA and CDR2 FQGNSA come from the germline V gene. V was shortened by 0 bases and J by 11 bases, with 13 bases between the two germline ends. The CDR3 is 13 amino acids. The DNA for the CDR3 is TGTGCCAGCAGCTTAGCGACTGCCCGATGGGCTTTCTTT. Translated, it gives CASSLATARWAFF.

This clonotype was seen a single time. The V gene is TRBV20-1, the J gene TRBJ2-1; TRBD1 agrees at 7 bases. The ends lost 1 base at V and 6 bases at J; junction bases unmatched: 6. Germline CDR1 DFQATT, CDR2 SNEGSKA (reference sequence). The CDR3 loop spans 14 amino acids. The CDR3 nucleotides read TGCAGTGCTAGAGTTGACAGGGACCCCAATGAGCAGTTCTTC. Its translation: CSARVDRDPNEQFF.

This clonotype has ten or more counts. This chain joins TRBV28 and TRBJ1-2; 7 bases agree with TRBD1. Germline CDR1 is MDHEN and CDR2 is SYDVKM. The trim removed 5 bases at V and 3 bases at J, leaving 6 bases unmatched. CDR3 length: 14 residues. The CDR3 sequence is CASSPGGQDYGYTF. The CDR3 DNA is TGTGCCAGCAGTCCCGGCGGACAGGACTATGGCTACACCTTC.

Written as DNA, the CDR3 is TGCAGTCCCGGACAGGGAGTTCGAGAGACCCAGTACTTC. Its protein is CSPGQGVRETQYF. V usage is TRBV20-1 and J usage is TRBJ2-5; 8 nucleotides agree with TRBD1. CDR1 and CDR2 from the germline V gene are DFQATT and SNEGSKA (reference sequence). After removal of 8 bases from V and 4 bases from J, the junction contained 9 bases not matched to a gene. This CDR3 comprises 13 residues.

The chain is built from TRBV4-1 and TRBJ2-1, with 7 bases lining up with TRBD1. V dropped 4 bases and J dropped 14; count of bases not matched to a gene: 11. CDR1 is MGHRA and CDR2 is YSYEKL in the germline V gene. The CDR3 is 13 amino acids. Here the CDR3 reads CASSPYAWDRKFF. The CDR3 DNA is TGCGCCAGCAGCCCGTATGCCTGGGACAGAAAGTTCTTC.

At least ten counts were recorded for this clonotype. The chain has TRBV6-5 and TRBJ2-6; a weak D match, TRBD2 (6 bases). CDR1 is MNHEY and CDR2 is SVGAGI in the germline V gene. Trimming cost V 6 bases and J 0 bases, with 9 bases left between them. The CDR3 runs 15 residues. The CDR3 DNA reads TGTGCCAGCAGCCGGGACTCCTCTGGGGCCAACGTCCTGACTTTC. Its protein is CASSRDSSGANVLTF.

The chain is built from TRBV12-3 or TRBV12-4 and TRBJ2-3, with TRBD1 identical over 7 bases. Unmatched junction bases numbered 5, after V lost 6 bases and J lost 2 bases. The CDR3 totals 14 residues. The CDR3 loop reads CASRPTGVTDTQYF. In DNA form, the CDR3 reads TGTGCCAGCAGGCCTACAGGGGTCACAGATACGCAGTATTTT.

This clonotype came up a few times. The chain employs TRBV12-3 or TRBV12-4 and TRBJ2-7, with D unresolved. V was pared by 7 bases and J by 9 bases, with 13 bases between. This CDR3 region has 11 residues. The CDR3 DNA is TGTGCCAGCACCCCGCAGGCCGGGCAGTACTTC. It is translated as CASTPQAGQYF.

This clonotype came up a few times. This sequence joins TRBV3-1 and TRBJ2-2; D is undetermined. CDR3 length: 13 residues. CDR1 LGHDT and CDR2 YNNKEL come from the germline V gene (reference sequence). V lost 1 base and J lost 5, with 5 bases in between. The CDR3 region is CASSQVTTGELFF. The CDR3, as DNA: TGTGCCAGCAGCCAAGTAACTACCGGGGAGCTGTTTTTT. The complete variable domain, with remaining parts taken from reference TRBV3-1 and TRBJ2-2, reads DTAVSQTPKYLVTQMGNDKSIKCEQNLGHDTMYWYKQDSKKFLKIMFSYNNKELIINETVPNRFSPKSPDKAHLNLHINSLELGDSAVYFCASSQVTTGELFFGEGSRLTVL.

This clonotype was seen repeatedly, ten times or more. The chain joins TRBV5-1 to TRBJ2-5, with 7 bases aligning to TRBD2. The CDR3 is 15 amino acids. J lost 2 bases, V lost 3 bases, and 7 bases had no gene match. The germline V gene has CDR1 SGHRS and CDR2 YFSETQ. The CDR3 DNA reads as TGCGCCAGCAGCTCAGTACCTAGCGGACAAGAGACCCAGTACTTC. This translates into CASSSVPSGQETQYF.

The sample holds a few counts of this clonotype. The chain combines TRBV19 with TRBJ2-7; tentatively, D is TRBD2 (8 bases). The germline V and J ends were trimmed by 10 bases and 0 bases, with 19 bases remaining between them. The V gene's germline CDR1 is LNHDA and CDR2 SQIVND (reference sequence). The CDR3 runs 15 residues. The CDR3 nucleotides read TGTGCCACCGGGGGGGGACAGCTACACTCCTACGAGCAGTACTTC. Translating it yields CATGGGQLHSYEQYF.

This clonotype has a handful of counts. The chain combines TRBV6-2 or TRBV6-3 with TRBJ1-1, with D possibly being TRBD1 (6 bases). The germline V gene encodes CDR1 MNHEY and CDR2 SVGEGT. The CDR3 spans 17 residues. Trimming stripped 5 bases from V and 3 bases from J, with 22 bases between. CDR3: CASSVQGGVLYHTEAFF. The DNA for the CDR3 is TGTGCCAGCAGTGTACAGGGAGGCGTGCTTTATCACACTGAAGCTTTCTTT.

Sample share makes this clonotype medium-sized. The chain employs TRBV6-2 or TRBV6-3 and TRBJ2-3; the D gene is possibly TRBD2 (5 bases). The V end was cut by 4 bases, the J end by 4 bases, with 12 bases between. This CDR3 spans 14 amino acids. Germline CDR1 reads MNHEY; CDR2 reads SVGEGT. The CDR3 here is CASSFMGSPDTQYF. CDR3 DNA sequence: TGTGCCAGCAGTTTCATGGGGAGTCCAGATACGCAGTATTTT.

This rearrangement joins TRBV6-5 to TRBJ1-6; 8 bases align to TRBD1. The length of the CDR3 is 16 residues. Trimming took 5 bases from V and 3 from J; bases not matched to a gene: 6. From germline, CDR1 is MNHEY and CDR2 SVGAGI. The chain's CDR3 is CASSARDRSYNSPLHF. CDR3 sequence (DNA): TGTGCCAGCAGTGCCCGGGACAGGAGCTATAATTCACCCCTCCACTTT.

This clonotype was seen many times. The CDR3 DNA sequence: TGTGCCAGCAGCTCGGGTAGCATCAATTACCAAGAGACCCAGTACTTC. Protein product: CASSSGSINYQETQYF. The chain uses TRBV11-2 and TRBJ2-5; D not certain. The CDR3 contains 16 residues. The V gene's germline CDR1 is SGHAT and CDR2 FQNNGV. Trimming removed 4 bases from V and 0 bases from J, with 15 bases in between.

This clonotype was found a few times. The rearrangement links TRBV7-9 to TRBJ1-5; TRBD1 is a possible D gene (5 bases). V lost 5 bases and J 5 bases, leaving 28 bases between the germline ends. CDR1 is SEHNR and CDR2 is FQNEAQ in the germline V gene (reference sequence). This CDR3 has 19 amino acids. CDR3 sequence: CASSRGAWDSPNFYQPQHF. CDR3 DNA sequence: TGTGCCAGCAGCAGAGGGGCCTGGGATTCACCTAATTTTTATCAGCCCCAGCATTTT.

This clonotype was observed a handful of times. The germline gene is not matched at one end of the junction; a read error may be the cause. The chain couples TRBV18 to TRBJ2-7; the D call may be TRBD1 or TRBD2 (6 bases each). This CDR3 has 17 amino acids. Germline-derived CDR1 and CDR2 are KGHSH and LQKENI. The CDR3 spells CASSPSPPGARTYGQYF. Here the CDR3 DNA reads TGTGCCAGCTCACCATCCCCCCCGGGGGCACGGACCTACGGGCAGTACTTC. Filled out from reference TRBV18 and TRBJ2-7, the complete variable domain reads NAGVMQNPRHLVRRRGQEARLRCSPMKGHSHVYWYRQLPEEGLKFMVYLQKENIIDESGMPKERFSAEFPKEGPSILRIQQVVRGDSAAYFCASSPSPPGARTYGQYFGPGTRLTVT.

The table lists this clonotype with many counts. The V gene is TRBV7-9, the J gene TRBJ1-6, with D unclear. This CDR3 is built from 14 residues. V lost 1 base and J lost 4, with 5 bases in between. From germline, CDR1 is SEHNR and CDR2 FQNEAQ (reference sequence). CDR3 sequence reads: CASSLEQYNSPLHF. DNA of the CDR3: TGTGCCAGCAGCTTAGAACAATATAATTCACCCCTCCACTTT.

The V gene is TRBV18, the J gene TRBJ1-1; D not certain. The CDR3 sequence is 13 residues long. The V gene's germline CDR1 is KGHSH and CDR2 LQKENI. Trimming cost V 8 bases and J 1 base, with 11 bases left between them. CDR3 protein: CASAAPGNTEAFF. As DNA, the CDR3 is TGTGCCAGCGCCGCCCCCGGGAACACTGAAGCTTTCTTT.

J is TRBJ2-1 and V is TRBV12-3 or TRBV12-4, with D possibly TRBD1 on 7 matching bases. Trimming removed 8 bases from V and 7 bases from J, with 18 bases in between. The CDR3 is 14 residues long. CDR3 in amino acids: CASAQGGGKNEQFF. The CDR3 DNA follows: TGTGCCAGCGCGCAGGGGGGCGGAAAGAATGAGCAGTTCTTC.

This clonotype was detected only a few times. This chain connects TRBV28 to TRBJ2-4; D ambiguous. Trimming shortened V by 2 bases and J by 0 bases, and 5 bases separated the two germline ends. CDR1 and CDR2 (germline): MDHEN, SYDVKM. The CDR3 runs 14 residues. The CDR3 DNA follows: TGTGCCAGCAGTTTAGGCCTAGCCAAAAACATTCAGTACTTC. Its translation: CASSLGLAKNIQYF.

This clonotype was observed a handful of times. V usage is TRBV10-3 and J usage is TRBJ2-3, with unresolved D. CDR3 size: 13 residues. V gave up 10 bases and J gave up 4 bases, with 15 bases separating them. Germline V lookup: CDR1 ENHRY, CDR2 SYGVKD. The CDR3 sequence is CATATTPPDTQYF. The DNA of the CDR3 is TGTGCCACTGCGACCACACCCCCAGATACGCAGTATTTT.

There are a few counts of this clonotype. The CDR3 loop is CASSKVRLAGDNEQFF. In DNA form, the CDR3 reads TGTGCCAGCAGCAAAGTACGCCTAGCGGGAGACAATGAGCAGTTCTTC. V is TRBV21-1 and J is TRBJ2-1; TRBD2, as called in the table, went unchecked against the DNA. TRBV21-1 is marked as a pseudogene. The CDR3 is made up of 16 amino acids.

This clonotype has a handful of counts. The CDR3 sequence: CSASGGRIGADGYTF. The CDR3 coding sequence is TGCAGTGCTTCGGGTGGTCGGATAGGGGCGGATGGCTACACCTTC. The chain recombines TRBV20-1 with TRBJ1-2; D perhaps matches TRBD1 (5 bases). V gave up 5 bases and J gave up 6 bases, with 22 bases separating them. Per the germline V gene, CDR1 is DFQATT and CDR2 is SNEGSKA (reference sequence). The CDR3 totals 15 residues.

The CDR3 sequence: CASSSLTLTGSEETQYF. Written as DNA, the CDR3 is TGCGCCAGCAGCTCCCTAACATTGACAGGCTCTGAAGAGACCCAGTACTTC. This chain joins TRBV5-1 and TRBJ2-5; a weak D match, TRBD1 (6 bases). Looked up from germline, CDR1 is SGHRS and CDR2 is YFSETQ. V lost 3 bases and J lost 3, with 21 bases in between. The CDR3 runs to 17 residues. Supplemented by reference TRBV5-1 and TRBJ2-5, the full variable domain reads KAGVTQTPRYLIKTRGQQVTLSCSPISGHRSVSWYQQTPGQGLQFLFEYFSETQRNKGNFPGRFSGRQFSNSRSEMNVSTLELGDSALYLCASSSLTLTGSEETQYFGPGTRLLVL.

This clonotype was detected ten times or more. V and J are TRBV20-1 and TRBJ1-4, with D unresolved. The CDR3 is 11 residues long. V was pared by 3 bases and J by 4 bases, with 3 bases between. The germline V gene encodes CDR1 DFQATT and CDR2 SNEGSKA (reference sequence). Written as DNA, the CDR3 is TGCAGTGCTAGCCGTAATGAAAAACTGTTTTTT. Translation: CSASRNEKLFF.